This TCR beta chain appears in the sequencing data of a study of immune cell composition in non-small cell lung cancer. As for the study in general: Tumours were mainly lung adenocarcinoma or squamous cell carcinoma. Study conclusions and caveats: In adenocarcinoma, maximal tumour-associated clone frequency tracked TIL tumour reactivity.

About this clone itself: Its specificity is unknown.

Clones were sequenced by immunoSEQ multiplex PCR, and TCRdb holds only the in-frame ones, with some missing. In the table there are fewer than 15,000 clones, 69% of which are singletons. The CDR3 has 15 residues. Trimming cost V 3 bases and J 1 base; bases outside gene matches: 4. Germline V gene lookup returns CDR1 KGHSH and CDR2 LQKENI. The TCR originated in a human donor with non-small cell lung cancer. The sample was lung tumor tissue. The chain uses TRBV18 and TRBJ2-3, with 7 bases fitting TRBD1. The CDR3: CASSPPGTGTDTQYF. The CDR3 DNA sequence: TGTGCCAGCTCACCTCCCGGGACAGGCACAGATACGCAGTATTTT.